The 24 T cell receptor beta chains below come from one sample, sequenced in a study of blood T cell repertoires in COVID-19. Profiled with immunoSEQ multiplex PCR; TCRdb holds only in-frame clones, not every one. The sample lists 15,000 to 20,000 clones, about 90% seen once, with under 4.5% in the top ten. What was sequenced was peripheral blood. The receptors originated from a human donor in a cohort sampled during active COVID-19.

This clone came up a few times. The V and J genes are TRBV9 and TRBJ2-7, with 9 bases lining up with TRBD1. The CDR3 covers 15 residues. V trimming: 3 bases; J trimming: 0 bases; junction bases outside the gene matches: 4. Germline V lookup: CDR1 SGDLS, CDR2 YYNGEE. This CDR3 is CASSADRGTSYEQYF. DNA for the CDR3: TGTGCCAGCAGCGCTGACAGGGGGACCTCCTACGAGCAGTACTTC.

The genes are TRBV18 and TRBJ2-1; 7 positions agree with TRBD1. Germline V gene data show CDR1 as KGHSH and CDR2 as LQKENI. The CDR3 consists of 14 residues. With 5 bases clipped from V and 5 bases from J, the junction kept 6 bases outside the gene matches. CDR3 sequence (DNA): TGTGCCAGCTCAACACGACAGGGCCACAATGAGCAGTTCTTC. Protein product: CASSTRQGHNEQFF.

The genes are TRBV3-1 (or the pseudogene TRBV3-2) and TRBJ1-2; 9 bases agree with TRBD1. V was clipped by 5 bases and J by 6 bases; unmatched bases: 7. Germline V gives CDR1 LGHDT, CDR2 YNNKEL (reference sequence). This CDR3 is 14 amino acids long. Written as DNA, the CDR3 is TGTGCCAGCAGCACCCGGACAGGGGAGAATGGCTACACCTTC. Its translation: CASSTRTGENGYTF.

The V call is TRBV5-4, the J call TRBJ2-7; 9 bases fit TRBD2. There are 16 residues in the CDR3. Losses at the gene ends were 4 bases for V and 2 bases for J; bases not matched to a gene: 10. Germline V gene data show CDR1 as SGHNT and CDR2 as YYREEE (reference sequence). CDR3 region: CASSQSLAGAPYEQYF. The CDR3 DNA is TGTGCCAGCAGCCAGAGCTTAGCGGGGGCGCCCTACGAGCAGTACTTC.

This clone was picked up one time. V and J are TRBV2 and TRBJ2-7, with 12 nucleotides matching TRBD2. The CDR3 is made up of 19 amino acids. The junction had 19 bases not matched to a gene; V was cut back by 4 bases and J by 6 bases. Per germline, CDR1 SNHLY and CDR2 FYNNEI. CDR3 nucleotides: TGTGCCAGCAGTGCGACTAGCGGGGGTTTTGTCTCCGGGATTCTCGAGCAGTACTTC. Translating it yields CASSATSGGFVSGILEQYF.

The chain couples TRBV24-1 to TRBJ2-3; 9 nucleotides align to TRBD2. The trim removed 3 bases at V and 5 bases at J, leaving 11 bases unmatched. The CDR3 consists of 17 residues. Germline lookup yields CDR1 KGHDR and CDR2 SFDVKD. CDR3 coding DNA: TGTGCCACCAGTGATCAATTGGTAGCGGGGGACAGAGATACGCAGTATTTT. It specifies CATSDQLVAGDRDTQYF.

CDR3 in amino acids: CASTHGGVRGNQPQHF. The CDR3 bases are TGTGCCAGCACCCATGGGGGGGTAAGGGGCAATCAGCCCCAGCATTTT. This chain joins TRBV6-6 and TRBJ1-5, with a possible D match to TRBD1 (5 bases). The CDR3 spans 16 residues. Deletions cut 7 bases from V and 2 bases from J, with 18 bases between. In germline, CDR1 is MNHNY, CDR2 SVGAGI (reference sequence).

The J gene is TRBJ1-5, the V gene TRBV19; D gene unclear. With 1 base removed from V and 12 bases from J, the gap between germline ends came to 7 bases. The CDR3 runs to 11 residues. The germline V gene encodes CDR1 LNHDA and CDR2 SQIVND (reference sequence). This CDR3 is CASSIGVLQHF. Written as DNA, the CDR3 is TGTGCCAGTAGTATAGGTGTCCTCCAGCATTTT.

V is TRBV7-8 and J is TRBJ2-2; D is possibly TRBD1 (6 bases). With 2 bases removed from V and 0 bases from J, the gap between germline ends came to 16 bases. The CDR3 covers 18 residues. Germline loops: CDR1 SGHVS, CDR2 FQNEAQ. CDR3 amino acids: CASSLRHDRFANTGELFF. DNA for the CDR3: TGTGCCAGCAGCTTACGCCATGACAGGTTCGCGAACACCGGGGAGCTGTTTTTT.

The chain recombines TRBV29-1 with TRBJ2-5; 7 nucleotides align to TRBD1. V lost 6 bases and J lost 5; bases outside the gene matches: 12. Germline CDR1 reads SQVTM; CDR2 reads ANQGSEA. This CDR3 is 14 amino acids long. CDR3 bases: TGCAGCGTCGCGATGACAGGGAGCGCGGAGACCCAGTACTTC. Protein: CSVAMTGSAETQYF.

The chain couples TRBV2 to TRBJ1-1, with D possibly being TRBD1 (6 bases). The CDR3 length is 13 residues. Deletions cut 6 bases from V and 1 base from J, with 9 bases between. CDR1 is SNHLY, CDR2 FYNNEI, per germline. DNA of the CDR3: TGTGCCAGCAGGGACAGCCAGAACACTGAAGCTTTCTTT. Translated: CASRDSQNTEAFF.

On this clone itself: One end of the junction does not line up with germline, which may come from a read error. The V and J genes are TRBV5-1 and TRBJ2-1, with TRBD2 identical over 8 bases. The germline CDR1 and CDR2 sequences are SGHRS and YFSETQ. The CDR3 spans 15 residues. The CDR3 DNA is TGCGCCCGCAGCACCGGGGGGGGCGGGTACAATGAGCAGTTCTTC. It encodes CARSTGGGGYNEQFF.

The J gene is TRBJ1-3, the V gene TRBV24-1; maybe TRBD1 (5 bases). Per germline, CDR1 KGHDR and CDR2 SFDVKD. The CDR3 spans 16 residues. Trimming removed 2 bases from V and 9 bases from J, with 19 bases in between. The CDR3 protein is CATSDWGRPRVGTIYF. The CDR3 DNA is TGTGCCACCAGTGATTGGGGCAGGCCTCGAGTGGGCACCATATATTTT.

This clone was observed a few times. The chain employs TRBV4-2 and TRBJ1-2; 9 bases match TRBD1. V lost 2 bases and J lost 4; bases outside the gene matches: 8. The CDR3 totals 16 residues. Per germline, CDR1 LGHNA and CDR2 YNFKEQ. The CDR3 protein is CASSQYGTGSTYGYTF. For the CDR3, the DNA is TGTGCCAGCAGCCAATACGGGACAGGGAGTACCTATGGCTACACCTTC.

V is TRBV29-1 and J is TRBJ2-2; 10 positions agree with TRBD2. This CDR3 region has 15 residues. V lost 1 base, J lost 5 bases, and 4 bases stayed unmatched. Germline V gives CDR1 SQVTM, CDR2 ANQGSEA. The CDR3 protein is CSVEGAGGVTGELFF. CDR3 in DNA: TGCAGCGTTGAAGGAGCGGGAGGGGTTACCGGGGAGCTGTTTTTT.

This chain uses TRBV6-1 with TRBJ1-5; D remains unclear. Germline CDR1 and CDR2: MNHNS and SASEGT. CDR3 length equals 13 residues. V dropped 0 bases and J dropped 4 bases, with 4 bases sitting between them. CDR3 bases: TGTGCCAGCAGTGAAGCTATGAATCAGCCCCAGCATTTT. It specifies CASSEAMNQPQHF.

The chain combines TRBV3-1 (or the pseudogene TRBV3-2) with TRBJ1-1, with a tentative D call TRBD1 (5 bases). The CDR3 is made up of 14 amino acids. The germline V gene encodes CDR1 LGHDT and CDR2 YNNKEL (reference sequence). Between the trimmed V and J ends, which lost 3 bases and 7 bases, there was a span of 15 bases. The CDR3 sequence is CASSHPKGGGEAFF. The CDR3 DNA reads as TGTGCCAGCAGCCACCCCAAGGGCGGGGGTGAAGCTTTCTTT.

The chain recombines TRBV27 with TRBJ1-2; 7 bases line up with TRBD1. Germline loops: CDR1 MNHEY, CDR2 SMNVEV (reference sequence). The CDR3 consists of 14 residues. V dropped 2 bases and J dropped 8; count of bases not matched to a gene: 8. DNA of the CDR3: TGTGCCAGCAGTTTAGGTCGACAGGGTTTAGGCTACACCTTC. This encodes CASSLGRQGLGYTF.

The V gene is TRBV7-9, the J gene TRBJ2-2; no firm D call. The V gene lost 5 bases and the J gene lost 6 bases, with 19 bases spanning the gap. CDR3 length: 16 amino acids. Germline CDR1 and CDR2: SEHNR and FQNEAQ (reference sequence). DNA for the CDR3: TGTGCCAGCAGCACCACGCAGGTCGGATGGGCCGGGGAGCTGTTTTTT. Its translation is CASSTTQVGWAGELFF. Full variable domain (missing parts from reference TRBV7-9 and TRBJ2-2): DTGVSQNPRHKITKRGQNVTFRCDPISEHNRLYWYRQTLGQGPEFLTYFQNEAQLEKSRLLSDRFSAERPKGSFSTLEIQRTEQGDSAMYLCASSTTQVGWAGELFFGEGSRLTVL.

The chain links TRBV2 to TRBJ1-4, with 9 bases fitting TRBD1. In germline, CDR1 is SNHLY, CDR2 FYNNEI. The CDR3 sequence is 14 residues long. V lost 6 bases to trimming and J lost 7 bases; unmatched junction nucleotides: 6. This CDR3 is CASRSDRGGEKLFF. The CDR3 DNA reads TGTGCCAGCAGATCGGACAGGGGTGGTGAAAAACTGTTTTTT.

The chain employs TRBV5-1 and TRBJ2-3; TRBD2 aligns across 12 bases. The J segment lost 2 bases and the V segment lost 0 bases, leaving 1 base of the junction unmatched. The CDR3 contains 16 residues. The germline V gene encodes CDR1 SGHRS and CDR2 YFSETQ. The CDR3 nucleotides are TGCGCCAGCAGCTTGGGACTAGCGGGAGTCACAGATACGCAGTATTTT. It translates to CASSLGLAGVTDTQYF. Based on the CDR3 plus reference TRBV5-1 and TRBJ2-3, the full variable domain is KAGVTQTPRYLIKTRGQQVTLSCSPISGHRSVSWYQQTPGQGLQFLFEYFSETQRNKGNFPGRFSGRQFSNSRSEMNVSTLELGDSALYLCASSLGLAGVTDTQYFGPGTRLTVL.

The chain joins TRBV10-2 to TRBJ1-6, with TRBD1 as a possible D gene (6 bases). The V end was cut by 5 bases, the J end by 6 bases, with 11 bases between. Germline lookup yields CDR1 WSHSY and CDR2 SAAADI. CDR3 length: 14 amino acids. The DNA of the CDR3 is TGCGCCAGCAGTTGGACAGCCTTTAATTCACCCCTCCACTTT. Translating gives CASSWTAFNSPLHF.

The chain carries TRBV19 and TRBJ2-1; 10 positions match TRBD2. The V and J ends lost 3 bases and 8 bases, in that order; junction bases with no gene match: 10. CDR1 is LNHDA, CDR2 SQIVND, per germline (reference sequence). The CDR3 loop spans 16 amino acids. The CDR3 loop is CASSITSSGRRDEQFF. CDR3 DNA: TGTGCCAGTAGTATTACGTCTAGCGGGAGAAGGGATGAGCAGTTCTTC.

The chain couples TRBV9 to TRBJ1-1, with D possibly being TRBD1 (6 bases). V lost 4 bases, J lost 3 bases, and 16 bases lay in between. The CDR3 covers 15 residues. Germline V gene sequence: CDR1 SGDLS, CDR2 YYNGEE. The CDR3 sequence: CASSPYGGGYTEAFF. Here the CDR3 DNA reads TGTGCCAGCAGCCCCTACGGGGGGGGCTACACTGAAGCTTTCTTT.